This TCR beta chain comes out of a study of OX40 agonist ivuxolimab in advanced cancers. Study details: Patients were treated with intravenous ivuxolimab, dosed at 0.01 to 10 mg/kg and infused every 2 weeks. Study observations and caveats: The 0.1-3.0 mg/kg partial responders had among the lowest clonal expansion.

As regards this clone: Its antigen is not identified.

Blood samples were obtained at baseline, cycle 4 day 1, and cycle 7 day 1. The germline V and J ends were trimmed by 3 bases and 2 bases, with 12 bases remaining between them. The CDR3 spans 16 residues. Germline V gene data show CDR1 as SGHRS and CDR2 as YFSETQ. TCRdb keeps only in-frame clones here, not all; method: immunoSEQ multiplex PCR. The sample consists of tens of thousands of clones, more than 80% of them appearing once. V usage is TRBV5-1 and J usage is TRBJ1-6; D may be TRBD1 (5 bases). This sequence originates from an adult with an advanced solid tumor such as melanoma, head and neck, liver or kidney cancer. The sequences come from CD4+ or CD8+ T cells sorted from blood, collected in a trial of the OX40 agonist ivuxolimab. CDR3 residues: CASSSGGSTYNSPLHF. The CDR3 DNA reads as TGCGCCAGCAGCTCCGGGGGTTCAACCTATAATTCACCCCTCCACTTT.